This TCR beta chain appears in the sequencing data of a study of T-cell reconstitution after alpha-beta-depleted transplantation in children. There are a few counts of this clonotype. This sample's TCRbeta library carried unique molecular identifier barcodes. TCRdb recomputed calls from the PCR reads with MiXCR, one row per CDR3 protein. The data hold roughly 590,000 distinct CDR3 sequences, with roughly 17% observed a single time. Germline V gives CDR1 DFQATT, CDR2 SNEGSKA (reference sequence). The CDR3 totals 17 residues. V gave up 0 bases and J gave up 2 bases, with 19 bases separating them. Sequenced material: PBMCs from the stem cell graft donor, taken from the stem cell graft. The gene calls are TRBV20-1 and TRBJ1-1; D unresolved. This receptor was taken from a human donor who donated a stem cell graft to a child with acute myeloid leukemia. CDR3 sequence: CSARDNRGVSLNTEAFF. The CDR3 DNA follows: TGCAGTGCTAGAGACAACCGCGGGGTTAGCCTTAACACTGAAGCTTTCTTT.